The entry below describes one T cell receptor (beta chain). Its matching antigen is unknown. The data derive from a study of cytomegalovirus exposure and HLA in healthy donors. About the research overall: Earlier work reported 110 million or so unique TCR beta sequences from about 200 million T cells. Study outcomes and limitations: Most CMV-associated TCR beta chains appeared HLA-restricted in a later analysis.

PCR primers comprised 60 Vbeta and 13 Jbeta primers. Measured with immunoSEQ multiplex PCR; TCRdb has only the in-frame clones, and not every one. The sample yields about 200,000 clones, 60% to 85% seen once. CDR1 is MNHEY, CDR2 SMNVEV, per germline (reference sequence). With V trimmed by 6 bases and J by 5 bases, 10 bases remained unmatched. The CDR3 consists of 14 residues. The chain has TRBV27 and TRBJ2-7, with 7 bases that match TRBD2. Sequenced: PBMCs. This TCR was recovered from a man in his forties in good health and CMV-seronegative. The CDR3: CASSFLAETNEQYF. The CDR3, as DNA: TGTGCCAGCAGCTTCCTAGCGGAGACGAACGAGCAGTACTTC.